These T cell receptor beta chains were read from a single sample in a study of technical replicates of blood from a few donors. This table comes from immunoSEQ multiplex PCR, and its TCRdb copy is limited to in-frame clones, with some not included. Of about 62,000 clones in the sample, roughly 98% were seen once. The sequencing sample was made of T cells isolated from PBMCs. These receptors were collected from a human donor in good health. Each CDR3 is given with its conserved first and last residue. The D gene is left open where the match is weak. Expanded clones get a size class; other rows say once, few or many, or leave the size out.

clone_size: .; j_call: TRBJ1-1; d_call: .; cdr3_length: 12; v_call: TRBV28; cdr3_nt: TGTGCCAGCAGCACAGGGAACACTGAAGCTTTCTTT; cdr3_aa: CASSTGNTEAFF
clone_size: .; j_call: TRBJ1-2; d_call: .; cdr3_length: 15; v_call: TRBV4-1; cdr3_nt: TGCGCCAGCAGTCCCCGGGATCCGGGCCCTAATGGCTACACCTTC; cdr3_aa: CASSPRDPGPNGYTF
clone_size: .; j_call: TRBJ1-1; d_call: .; cdr3_length: 14; v_call: TRBV28; cdr3_nt: TGTGCCAGCTCCCGACAAACAGCGAACACTGAAGCTTTCTTT; cdr3_aa: CASSRQTANTEAFF
clone_size: .; j_call: TRBJ2-2; d_call: .; cdr3_length: 17; v_call: TRBV11-3; cdr3_nt: TGTGCCAGCAGCTTAGCCCTAGGCAGGGAGAACACCGGGGAGCTGTTTTTT; cdr3_aa: CASSLALGRENTGELFF
clone_size: .; j_call: TRBJ2-1; d_call: .; cdr3_length: 14; v_call: TRBV2; cdr3_nt: TGTGCCAGCATAACTTCGACGGTCCACAGTGAGCAGTTCTTC; cdr3_aa: CASITSTVHSEQFF
clone_size: .; j_call: TRBJ1-2; d_call: TRBD1; cdr3_length: 16; v_call: TRBV2; cdr3_nt: TGTGCCAGCAGTGAGCTGGGACAGGGGGTAGGCTATGGCTACACCTTC; cdr3_aa: CASSELGQGVGYGYTF
clone_size: .; j_call: TRBJ2-7; d_call: .; cdr3_length: 12; v_call: TRBV11-2; cdr3_nt: TGTGCCAGCAGCTTTAGACAGAGAGAGCAGTACTTC; cdr3_aa: CASSFRQREQYF
clone_size: .; j_call: TRBJ1-6; d_call: .; cdr3_length: 17; v_call: TRBV4-1; cdr3_nt: TGCGCCAGCAGCCAAGTCCCGATCGGGTTATATAATTCACCCCTCCACTTT; cdr3_aa: CASSQVPIGLYNSPLHF
clone_size: .; j_call: TRBJ1-1; d_call: TRBD1; cdr3_length: 16; v_call: TRBV19; cdr3_nt: TGTGCCAGTAGTATACTGGGACAGGGGGGGAACACTGAAGCTTTCTTT; cdr3_aa: CASSILGQGGNTEAFF
clone_size: .; j_call: TRBJ1-5; d_call: .; cdr3_length: 13; v_call: TRBV6-1; cdr3_nt: TGTGCCAGCAGTGAAGCAATTTCACAGCCCCAGCATTTT; cdr3_aa: CASSEAISQPQHF
clone_size: .; j_call: TRBJ2-3; d_call: TRBD2; cdr3_length: 17; v_call: TRBV5-1; cdr3_nt: TGCGCCAGCAGCTTGCCCCGGACTAGCGGGGATCCAGATACGCAGTATTTT; cdr3_aa: CASSLPRTSGDPDTQYF
clone_size: .; j_call: TRBJ2-7; d_call: TRBD2; cdr3_length: 15; v_call: TRBV7-9; cdr3_nt: TGTGCCAGCAGCTCACCGGGACTAGTCTCCTACGAGCAGTACTTC; cdr3_aa: CASSSPGLVSYEQYF
clone_size: once; j_call: TRBJ2-5; d_call: TRBD1; cdr3_length: 15; v_call: TRBV6-1; cdr3_nt: TGTGCCAGCTCCCAAGGAGCAGGGGGCGGACAGACCCAGTACTTC; cdr3_aa: CASSQGAGGGQTQYF
clone_size: few; j_call: TRBJ1-3; d_call: .; cdr3_length: 14; v_call: TRBV7-9; cdr3_nt: TGTGCCAGCAGCTTGGCCGGGAGGGGAAACACCATATATTTT; cdr3_aa: CASSLAGRGNTIYF
clone_size: .; j_call: TRBJ2-3; d_call: TRBD2; cdr3_length: 15; v_call: TRBV2; cdr3_nt: TGTGCCAGCACATTGGGTGGGAGGGCCGCAGATACGCAGTATTTT; cdr3_aa: CASTLGGRAADTQYF
clone_size: .; j_call: TRBJ2-3; d_call: TRBD2; cdr3_length: 16; v_call: TRBV9; cdr3_nt: TGTGCCAGCAGCACTCGAGCGGGAGGGTTGGCAGATACGCAGTATTTT; cdr3_aa: CASSTRAGGLADTQYF
clone_size: .; j_call: TRBJ2-2; d_call: TRBD2; cdr3_length: 14; v_call: TRBV19; cdr3_nt: TGTGCCACCCTAACGCGGGAGAGAACCGGGGAGCTGTTTTTT; cdr3_aa: CATLTRERTGELFF
clone_size: .; j_call: TRBJ1-5; d_call: .; cdr3_length: 16; v_call: TRBV30; cdr3_nt: TGTGCCTGGAGTTCCTACCCCCCCTATAGCAATCAGCCCCAGCATTTT; cdr3_aa: CAWSSYPPYSNQPQHF
clone_size: .; j_call: TRBJ1-1; d_call: .; cdr3_length: 15; v_call: TRBV4-1; cdr3_nt: TGCGCCAGCAGTGCCACAGGTTCCGGGGGCACTGAAGCTTTCTTT; cdr3_aa: CASSATGSGGTEAFF
clone_size: .; j_call: TRBJ2-1; d_call: TRBD2; cdr3_length: 15; v_call: TRBV9; cdr3_nt: TGTGCCAGCAGCGTAGACTCGGGGGGGCGGAATGAGCAGTTCTTC; cdr3_aa: CASSVDSGGRNEQFF
clone_size: once; j_call: TRBJ1-2; d_call: .; cdr3_length: 12; v_call: TRBV6-5; cdr3_nt: TGTGCCAGCAGGACTGTGGGCTATGGCTACACCTTC; cdr3_aa: CASRTVGYGYTF
clone_size: .; j_call: TRBJ1-2; d_call: .; cdr3_length: 13; v_call: TRBV5-8; cdr3_nt: TGTGCCAGCAGCTTGGGTGGGACTTATGGCTACACCTTC; cdr3_aa: CASSLGGTYGYTF
clone_size: .; j_call: TRBJ2-5; d_call: TRBD2; cdr3_length: 13; v_call: TRBV2; cdr3_nt: TGTGCCAGCAGTGAATTCAGGGAGGGGACCCAGTACTTC; cdr3_aa: CASSEFREGTQYF
clone_size: .; j_call: TRBJ1-1; d_call: .; cdr3_length: 13; v_call: TRBV29-1; cdr3_nt: TGCAGCGTTGACGGGGGGGTCGGCACTGAAGCTTTCTTT; cdr3_aa: CSVDGGVGTEAFF
clone_size: .; j_call: TRBJ1-1; d_call: TRBD1; cdr3_length: 15; v_call: TRBV10-1; cdr3_nt: TGCGCCAGCAGTAGGGACAGGGGGCCGGGTACTGAAGCTTTCTTT; cdr3_aa: CASSRDRGPGTEAFF
clone_size: .; j_call: TRBJ1-5; d_call: TRBD1; cdr3_length: 16; v_call: TRBV28; cdr3_nt: TGTGCCAGCAGTCCTGGGAGAGGACAGGGGATGTGGCCCCAGCATTTT; cdr3_aa: CASSPGRGQGMWPQHF
clone_size: .; j_call: TRBJ2-3; d_call: TRBD1; cdr3_length: 15; v_call: TRBV5-4; cdr3_nt: TGTGCCAGCAGTCACTGGACAGGTTTGCCAGATACGCAGTATTTT; cdr3_aa: CASSHWTGLPDTQYF
clone_size: .; j_call: TRBJ1-1; d_call: .; cdr3_length: 12; v_call: TRBV10-3; cdr3_nt: TGTGCCATCGGCGGAGGTGGCCCTGAAGCTTTCTTT; cdr3_aa: CAIGGGGPEAFF
clone_size: once; j_call: TRBJ2-3; d_call: .; cdr3_length: 15; v_call: TRBV27; cdr3_nt: TGTGCCAGCAGTGTCGTCCAGGCCCTTACAGATACGCAGTATTTT; cdr3_aa: CASSVVQALTDTQYF
clone_size: .; j_call: TRBJ2-7; d_call: .; cdr3_length: 15; v_call: TRBV11-2; cdr3_nt: TGTGCCAGCAGCTTAAGATCGGGAGCGGCCTACGAGCAGTACTTC; cdr3_aa: CASSLRSGAAYEQYF
clone_size: .; j_call: TRBJ1-3; d_call: .; cdr3_length: 14; v_call: TRBV19; cdr3_nt: TGTGCCAGTAGTATTGCAGGGGCTGGAAACACCATATATTTT; cdr3_aa: CASSIAGAGNTIYF
clone_size: .; j_call: TRBJ2-3; d_call: .; cdr3_length: 14; v_call: TRBV6-1; cdr3_nt: TGTGCCAGCAGTGATAGCGGAGGCACAGATACGCAGTATTTT; cdr3_aa: CASSDSGGTDTQYF
clone_size: .; j_call: TRBJ2-7; d_call: .; cdr3_length: 13; v_call: TRBV30; cdr3_nt: TGTGCCTTCAGCGGTGGGGAATCCTACGAGCAGTACTTC; cdr3_aa: CAFSGGESYEQYF
clone_size: .; j_call: TRBJ1-4; d_call: .; cdr3_length: 16; v_call: TRBV27; cdr3_nt: TGTGCCAGCAGACCCCGACAGGAAGAAAGGGGGGAAAAACTGTTTTTT; cdr3_aa: CASRPRQEERGEKLFF
clone_size: once; j_call: TRBJ1-4; d_call: TRBD1; cdr3_length: 17; v_call: TRBV4-1; cdr3_nt: TGCGCCAGCAGCCCCTCCCACGGGGGACAGGGAAATGAAAAACTGTTTTTT; cdr3_aa: CASSPSHGGQGNEKLFF
clone_size: .; j_call: TRBJ2-1; d_call: .; cdr3_length: 11; v_call: TRBV30; cdr3_nt: TGTGCCTGGAGTCATTACAATGAGCAGTTCTTC; cdr3_aa: CAWSHYNEQFF
clone_size: .; j_call: TRBJ2-1; d_call: .; cdr3_length: 14; v_call: TRBV27; cdr3_nt: TGTGCCAGCAGTTTATCGTGGAGGGGGGGTGAGCAGTTCTTC; cdr3_aa: CASSLSWRGGEQFF
clone_size: .; j_call: TRBJ2-3; d_call: .; cdr3_length: 15; v_call: TRBV7-2; cdr3_nt: TGTGCCAGCAGCCGACAATACTCTAGCACAGATACGCAGTATTTT; cdr3_aa: CASSRQYSSTDTQYF
clone_size: .; j_call: TRBJ2-7; d_call: TRBD2; cdr3_length: 15; v_call: TRBV18; cdr3_nt: TGTGCCAGCTCCCTCCGGGGCGGGAGTGGTGACGAGCAGTACTTC; cdr3_aa: CASSLRGGSGDEQYF
clone_size: .; j_call: TRBJ1-5; d_call: TRBD1; cdr3_length: 13; v_call: TRBV4-1; cdr3_nt: TGCGCCAGCAGCCGGGACAGGAATCAGCCCCAGCATTTT; cdr3_aa: CASSRDRNQPQHF
clone_size: .; j_call: TRBJ2-2; d_call: .; cdr3_length: 12; v_call: TRBV10-2; cdr3_nt: TGCGCCAGCAGTGGAGGGACCGGGGAGCTGTTTTTT; cdr3_aa: CASSGGTGELFF
clone_size: .; j_call: TRBJ1-1; d_call: .; cdr3_length: 11; v_call: TRBV5-1; cdr3_nt: TGCGCCAGCACCGCGGACACTGAAGCTTTCTTT; cdr3_aa: CASTADTEAFF
clone_size: .; j_call: TRBJ1-1; d_call: .; cdr3_length: 13; v_call: TRBV19; cdr3_nt: TGTGCCAGTATGGTAGGGGCTAACACTGAAGCTTTCTTT; cdr3_aa: CASMVGANTEAFF
clone_size: .; j_call: TRBJ2-7; d_call: .; cdr3_length: 13; v_call: TRBV5-4; cdr3_nt: TGTGCCAGCAGCTTGGACGGAGCCTACGAGCAGTACTTC; cdr3_aa: CASSLDGAYEQYF
clone_size: .; j_call: TRBJ2-5; d_call: TRBD2; cdr3_length: 20; v_call: TRBV13; cdr3_nt: TGTGCCAGCAGCTTACGGTGGGAGCTCCGGGCGACTAGCGGGAGGCAGACCCAGTACTTC; cdr3_aa: CASSLRWELRATSGRQTQYF
clone_size: .; j_call: TRBJ2-7; d_call: TRBD2; cdr3_length: 18; v_call: TRBV27; cdr3_nt: TGTGCCAGCAGTTTACGGAGACTAGCGGGAGGGAGCTCCTACGAGCAGTACTTC; cdr3_aa: CASSLRRLAGGSSYEQYF
clone_size: .; j_call: TRBJ2-2; d_call: TRBD1; cdr3_length: 14; v_call: TRBV6-1; cdr3_nt: TGTGCCAGCAGCCAGGGGGCGCGAACCGGGGAGCTGTTTTTT; cdr3_aa: CASSQGARTGELFF
clone_size: .; j_call: TRBJ1-1; d_call: .; cdr3_length: 13; v_call: TRBV5-4; cdr3_nt: TGTGCCAGCAGCTTGGCAGAGAACACTGAAGCTTTCTTT; cdr3_aa: CASSLAENTEAFF
clone_size: .; j_call: TRBJ1-5; d_call: TRBD1; cdr3_length: 15; v_call: TRBV6-1; cdr3_nt: TGTGCCAGCAGTGTAACGACAGGGGGCTATCAGCCCCAGCATTTT; cdr3_aa: CASSVTTGGYQPQHF
clone_size: .; j_call: TRBJ1-5; d_call: .; cdr3_length: 16; v_call: TRBV4-1; cdr3_nt: TGCGCCAGCAGCCAACCACAGGTTCGGGGCAATCAGCCCCAGCATTTT; cdr3_aa: CASSQPQVRGNQPQHF